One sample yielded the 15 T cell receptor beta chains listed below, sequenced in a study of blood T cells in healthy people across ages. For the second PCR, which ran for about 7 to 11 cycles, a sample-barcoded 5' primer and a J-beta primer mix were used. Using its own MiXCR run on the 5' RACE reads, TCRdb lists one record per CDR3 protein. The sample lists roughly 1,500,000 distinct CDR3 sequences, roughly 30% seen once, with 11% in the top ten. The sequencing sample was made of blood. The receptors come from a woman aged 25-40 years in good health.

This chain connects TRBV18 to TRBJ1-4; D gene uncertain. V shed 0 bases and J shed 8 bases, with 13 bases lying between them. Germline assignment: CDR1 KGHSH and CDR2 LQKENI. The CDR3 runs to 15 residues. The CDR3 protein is CASSPPAGIEEKLFF. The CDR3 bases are TGTGCCAGCTCACCACCGGCTGGGATCGAAGAAAAACTGTTTTTT.

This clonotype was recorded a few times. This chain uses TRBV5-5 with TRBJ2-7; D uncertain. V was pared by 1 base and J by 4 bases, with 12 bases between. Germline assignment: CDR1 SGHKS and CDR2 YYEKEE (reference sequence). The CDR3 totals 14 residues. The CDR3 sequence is CASSLRQDPYEQYF. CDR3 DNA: TGTGCCAGCAGCTTGAGGCAGGACCCTTACGAGCAGTACTTC. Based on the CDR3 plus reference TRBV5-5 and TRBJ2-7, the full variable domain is DAGVTQSPTHLIKTRGQQVTLRCSPISGHKSVSWYQQVLGQGPQFIFQYYEKEERGRGNFPDRFSARQFPNYSSELNVNALLLGDSALYLCASSLRQDPYEQYFGPGTRLTVT.

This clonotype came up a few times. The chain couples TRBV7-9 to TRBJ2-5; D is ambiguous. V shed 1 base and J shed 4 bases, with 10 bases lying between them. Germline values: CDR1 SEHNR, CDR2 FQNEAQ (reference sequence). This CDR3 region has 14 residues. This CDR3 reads CASSLVARLETQYF. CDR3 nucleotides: TGTGCCAGCAGCTTAGTGGCCAGGCTAGAGACCCAGTACTTC.

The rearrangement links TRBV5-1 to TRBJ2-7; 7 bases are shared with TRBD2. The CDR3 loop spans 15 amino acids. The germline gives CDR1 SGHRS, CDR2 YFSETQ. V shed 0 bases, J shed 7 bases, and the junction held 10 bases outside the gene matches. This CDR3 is CASSLGVAGRNEQYF. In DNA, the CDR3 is TGCGCCAGCAGCTTGGGGGTAGCGGGTAGGAATGAGCAGTACTTC. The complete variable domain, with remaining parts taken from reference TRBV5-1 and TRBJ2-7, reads KAGVTQTPRYLIKTRGQQVTLSCSPISGHRSVSWYQQTPGQGLQFLFEYFSETQRNKGNFPGRFSGRQFSNSRSEMNVSTLELGDSALYLCASSLGVAGRNEQYFGPGTRLTVT.

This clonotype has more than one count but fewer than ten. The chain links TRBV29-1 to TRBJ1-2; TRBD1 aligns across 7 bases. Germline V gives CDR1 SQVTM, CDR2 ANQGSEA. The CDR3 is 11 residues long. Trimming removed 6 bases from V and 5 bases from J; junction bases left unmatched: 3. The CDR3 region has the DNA TGCAGCGTAGGGACAGTTTATGGCTACACCTTC. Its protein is CSVGTVYGYTF.

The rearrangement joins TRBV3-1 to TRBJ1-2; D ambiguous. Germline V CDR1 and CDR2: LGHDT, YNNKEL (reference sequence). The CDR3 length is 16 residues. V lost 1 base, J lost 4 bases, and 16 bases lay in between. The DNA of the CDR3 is TGTGCCAGCAGCCAAGGGGGAAGGCCCTTTTCCTATGGCTACACCTTC. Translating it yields CASSQGGRPFSYGYTF.

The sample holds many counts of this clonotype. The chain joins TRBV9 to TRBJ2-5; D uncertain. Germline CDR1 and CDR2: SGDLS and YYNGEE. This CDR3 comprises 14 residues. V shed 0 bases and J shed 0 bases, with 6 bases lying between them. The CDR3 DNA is TGTGCCAGCAGCGTAGCTCCCCACCAAGAGACCCAGTACTTC. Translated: CASSVAPHQETQYF.

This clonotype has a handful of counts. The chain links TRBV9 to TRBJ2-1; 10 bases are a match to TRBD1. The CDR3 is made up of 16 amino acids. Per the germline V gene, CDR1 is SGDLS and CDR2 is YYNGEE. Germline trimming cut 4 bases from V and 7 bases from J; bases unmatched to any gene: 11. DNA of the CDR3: TGTGCCAGCAGCACCCAAGACAGGGGGCTAGGGAATGAGCAGTTCTTC. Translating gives CASSTQDRGLGNEQFF.

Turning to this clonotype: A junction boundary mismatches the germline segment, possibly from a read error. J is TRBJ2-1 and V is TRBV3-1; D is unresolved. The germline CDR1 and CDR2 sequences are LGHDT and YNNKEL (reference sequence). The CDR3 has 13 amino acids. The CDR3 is CAGSQDDQNEQFF. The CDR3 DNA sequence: TGTGCCGGCAGCCAAGATGACCAGAATGAGCAGTTCTTC.

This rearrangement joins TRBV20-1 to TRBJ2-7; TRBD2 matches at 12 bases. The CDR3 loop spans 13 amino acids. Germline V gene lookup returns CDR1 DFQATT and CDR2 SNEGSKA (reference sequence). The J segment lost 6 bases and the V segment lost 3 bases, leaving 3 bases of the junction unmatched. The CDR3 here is CSARTSGSVEQYF. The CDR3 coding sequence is TGCAGTGCTAGGACTAGCGGGAGCGTCGAGCAGTACTTC.

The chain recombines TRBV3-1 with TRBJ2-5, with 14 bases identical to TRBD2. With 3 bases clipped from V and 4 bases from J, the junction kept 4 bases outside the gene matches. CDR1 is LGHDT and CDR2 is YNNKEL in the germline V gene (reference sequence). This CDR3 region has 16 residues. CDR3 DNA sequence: TGTGCCAGCAGCCACACCGGGACTAGCGGGGGAGAGACCCAGTACTTC. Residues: CASSHTGTSGGETQYF.

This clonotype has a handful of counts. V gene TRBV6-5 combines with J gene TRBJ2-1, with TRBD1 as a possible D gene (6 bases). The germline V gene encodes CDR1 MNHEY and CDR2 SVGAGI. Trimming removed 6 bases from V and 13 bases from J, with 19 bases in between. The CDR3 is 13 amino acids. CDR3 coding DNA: TGTGCCAGCAGCGGGACATACGGGGAGACCCAGTTCTTC. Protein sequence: CASSGTYGETQFF.

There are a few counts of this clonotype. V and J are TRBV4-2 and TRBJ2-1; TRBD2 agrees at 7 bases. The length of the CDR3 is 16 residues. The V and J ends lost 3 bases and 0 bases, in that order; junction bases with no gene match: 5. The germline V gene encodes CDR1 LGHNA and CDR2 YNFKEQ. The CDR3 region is CASSQEAGVSYNEQFF. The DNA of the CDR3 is TGTGCCAGCAGCCAGGAGGCGGGAGTCTCCTACAATGAGCAGTTCTTC.

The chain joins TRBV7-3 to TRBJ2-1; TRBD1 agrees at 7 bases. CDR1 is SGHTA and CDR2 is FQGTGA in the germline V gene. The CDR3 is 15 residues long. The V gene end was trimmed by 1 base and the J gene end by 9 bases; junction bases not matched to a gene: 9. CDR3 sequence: CASSLIQDRSGEQFF. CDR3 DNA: TGTGCCAGCAGCTTAATCCAGGACAGGTCGGGTGAGCAGTTCTTC.

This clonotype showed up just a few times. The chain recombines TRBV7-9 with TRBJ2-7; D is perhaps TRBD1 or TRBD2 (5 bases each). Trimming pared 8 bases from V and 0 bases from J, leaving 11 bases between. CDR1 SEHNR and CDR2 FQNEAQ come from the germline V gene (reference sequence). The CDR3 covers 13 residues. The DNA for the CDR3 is TGTGCCAGCCTTGGGGGTAGCTCCTACGAGCAGTACTTC. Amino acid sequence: CASLGGSSYEQYF.